What follows are 20 T cell receptor beta chains derived from one specimen sequenced in a study of OX40 agonist ivuxolimab in advanced cancers. Generated by immunoSEQ multiplex PCR, the TCRdb table keeps only in-frame clones and is missing some. The sample lists about 55,000 clones, about 86% occurring once. The sequencing used CD4+ or CD8+ T cells sorted from blood, collected in a trial of the OX40 agonist ivuxolimab. These receptors all stem from an adult with an advanced solid tumor such as melanoma, head and neck, liver or kidney cancer.

In its sample, this clone was seen once. The chain combines TRBV19 with TRBJ2-3, with D perhaps assigned TRBD1 or TRBD2 (6 bases each). Germline CDR1 is LNHDA and CDR2 is SQIVND (reference sequence). The CDR3 contains 15 residues. V lost 7 bases, J lost 2 bases, and 16 bases lay in between. The CDR3 region has the DNA TGTGCCAGTACCCTGAGTGGGGGGCCCACAGATACGCAGTATTTT. It yields the protein CASTLSGGPTDTQYF. The full variable domain, its missing parts supplied by reference TRBV19 and TRBJ2-3, is DGGITQSPKYLFRKEGQNVTLSCEQNLNHDAMYWYRQDPGQGLRLIYYSQIVNDFQKGDIAEGYSVSREKKESFPLTVTSAQKNPTAFYLCASTLSGGPTDTQYFGPGTRLTVL.

The chain uses TRBV7-6 and TRBJ2-3, with 12 bases fitting TRBD2. The CDR3 consists of 17 residues. J gave up 2 bases and V 4 bases, and 7 bases lay outside the gene matches. Germline V gene sequence: CDR1 SGHVS, CDR2 FNYEAQ. The CDR3 is CASSSLTSGGVTDTQYF. The CDR3 DNA reads TGTGCCAGCAGCTCCCTGACTAGCGGGGGTGTCACAGATACGCAGTATTTT.

The chain carries TRBV12-2 and TRBJ1-1; TRBD1, the D gene given by the table, was not confirmed from the DNA. TRBV12-2 is designated a pseudogene. The CDR3 sequence is 13 residues long. As DNA, the CDR3 is TGTGCAAGCCTCGGACAGGGCCTCACTGAAGCTTTCTTT. This gives the protein CASLGQGLTEAFF.

This chain links TRBV5-8 with TRBJ1-5, with a tentative D call TRBD1 (6 bases). With 1 base removed from V and 0 bases from J, the gap between germline ends came to 14 bases. The CDR3 has 17 residues. The germline V gene encodes CDR1 SGHTS and CDR2 YDEGEE. CDR3 sequence reads: CASSLIQGTYSNQPQHF. The CDR3 DNA sequence: TGTGCCAGCAGCTTGATTCAGGGGACTTATAGCAATCAGCCCCAGCATTTT.

The chain has TRBV11-2 and TRBJ2-3; 10 nucleotides align to TRBD2. The CDR3 spans 17 residues. From germline, CDR1 is SGHAT and CDR2 FQNNGV. V was clipped by 2 bases and J by 2 bases; unmatched bases: 7. The CDR3 protein is CASSLKKLAGYTDTQYF. As DNA, the CDR3 is TGTGCCAGCAGCTTAAAAAAACTAGCGGGGTACACAGATACGCAGTATTTT.

This chain links TRBV27 with TRBJ1-5, with TRBD1 matching 8 bases. The CDR3 has 15 amino acids. Germline V gene sequence: CDR1 MNHEY, CDR2 SMNVEV (reference sequence). V lost 3 bases to trimming and J lost 4 bases; unmatched junction nucleotides: 5. The CDR3 reads CASSFEWTGNQPQHF. The CDR3 DNA reads TGTGCCAGCAGTTTCGAGTGGACAGGGAATCAGCCCCAGCATTTT.

This rearrangement joins TRBV2 to TRBJ2-7; D is perhaps TRBD1 (5 bases). Germline CDR1 is SNHLY and CDR2 is FYNNEI. CDR3 length: 15 amino acids. The V end lost 2 bases, the J end lost 2 bases, and 13 bases lay between the germline ends. CDR3 nucleotides: TGTGCCAGCAGTGAACCAAGGACACCCGCCTACGAGCAGTACTTC. Its translation: CASSEPRTPAYEQYF.

V is TRBV7-2 and J is TRBJ1-1; tentative D call: TRBD1 (5 bases). The CDR3 runs 15 residues. Germline V gene sequence: CDR1 SGHTA, CDR2 FQGNSA. V was cut by 4 bases and J by 2 bases, with 14 bases left in between. In nucleotides, the CDR3 is TGTGCCAGCAGCTCGGGGGTCAGTTACAACACTGAAGCTTTCTTT. It codes for CASSSGVSYNTEAFF.

This chain joins TRBV5-6 and TRBJ2-7; the match to TRBD1 covers 12 bases. The CDR3 has 14 amino acids. Trimming at V came to 3 bases and at J to 2 bases, leaving 0 bases not matched to a gene. The germline CDR1 and CDR2 sequences are SGHDT and YYEEEE. CDR3 amino acids: CASSWDRGPYEQYF. CDR3 nucleotide sequence: TGTGCCAGCAGCTGGGACAGGGGGCCCTACGAGCAGTACTTC. Together with reference TRBV5-6 and TRBJ2-7, the CDR3 gives the full variable domain: DAGVTQSPTHLIKTRGQQVTLRCSPKSGHDTVSWYQQALGQGPQFIFQYYEEEERQRGNFPDRFSGHQFPNYSSELNVNALLLGDSALYLCASSWDRGPYEQYFGPGTRLTVT.

CDR3 in DNA: TGTGCCAGCAGCTTAATCACTGAAGCTTTCTTT. Encoded protein: CASSLITEAFF. The chain joins TRBV13 to TRBJ1-1; D uncertain. Germline lookup yields CDR1 PRHDT and CDR2 FYEKMQ (reference sequence). The CDR3 sequence is 11 residues long. Between the trimmed V and J ends, which lost 2 bases and 4 bases, there was a span of 2 bases.

This chain connects TRBV5-1 to TRBJ2-1; D remains unclear. Germline lookup yields CDR1 SGHRS and CDR2 YFSETQ. The V and J ends lost 3 bases and 0 bases respectively, with 13 bases between them. This CDR3 region has 16 residues. In DNA, the CDR3 is TGCGCCAGCAGCTGGGCCTGGATTTACTCCTACAATGAGCAGTTCTTC. It is translated as CASSWAWIYSYNEQFF.

V gene TRBV5-6 combines with J gene TRBJ1-2; D gene unclear. This CDR3 comprises 13 residues. Germline V gene lookup returns CDR1 SGHDT and CDR2 YYEEEE. V shed 0 bases and J shed 4 bases, with 7 bases lying between them. The CDR3 reads CASSLGDTYGYTF. The CDR3 DNA sequence: TGTGCCAGCAGCTTGGGTGACACCTATGGCTACACCTTC.

V and J are TRBV6-1 and TRBJ2-3; 7 nucleotides align to TRBD1. The germline CDR1 and CDR2 sequences are MNHNS and SASEGT. The CDR3 contains 15 residues. Trimming took 8 bases from V and 0 from J; bases not matched to a gene: 8. The CDR3: CASGRGLSSTDTQYF. DNA for the CDR3: TGTGCCAGCGGTAGGGGGCTTTCTAGCACAGATACGCAGTATTTT.

The J gene is TRBJ1-5, the V gene TRBV19, with D uncertain. Germline CDR1 and CDR2: LNHDA and SQIVND (reference sequence). This CDR3 spans 15 amino acids. Between the trimmed V and J ends, which lost 2 bases and 1 base, there was a span of 9 bases. The chain's CDR3 is CASSITGLSNQPQHF. For the CDR3, the DNA is TGTGCCAGTAGTATAACGGGCCTGAGCAATCAGCCCCAGCATTTT.

V gene TRBV7-9 combines with J gene TRBJ2-7; 8 positions agree with TRBD2. Germline V lookup: CDR1 SEHNR, CDR2 FQNEAQ (reference sequence). The CDR3 is 19 amino acids. The V and J ends lost 5 bases and 0 bases, in that order; junction bases with no gene match: 18. The CDR3 sequence is CASSPNPGLVGAFSYEQYF. The CDR3 DNA is TGTGCCAGCAGCCCAAATCCGGGACTAGTGGGGGCGTTCTCCTACGAGCAGTACTTC.

The gene calls are TRBV6-6 and TRBJ1-2; 7 positions agree with TRBD1. The germline CDR1 and CDR2 sequences are MNHNY and SVGAGI (reference sequence). V lost 5 bases, J lost 7 bases, and 4 bases stayed unmatched. The CDR3 runs 12 residues. The CDR3 coding sequence is TGTGCCAGCAGTCCCGACAGGGTTGGCTACACCTTC. It specifies CASSPDRVGYTF.

This clone was recorded only once. The CDR3 DNA is TGCGCCAGCAGCCACGTCCCGGGGGAAACCTACGAGCAGTACTTC. Translation: CASSHVPGETYEQYF. The rearrangement links TRBV4-1 to TRBJ2-7, with TRBD2 as a possible D gene (6 bases). Germline-derived CDR1 and CDR2 are MGHRA and YSYEKL. Trimming cost V 3 bases and J 2 bases, with 14 bases left between them. CDR3 length equals 15 residues.

J is TRBJ2-5 and V is TRBV12-2; TRBD2 was called by the table and not checked on the DNA. TRBV12-2 is a pseudogene. This CDR3 has 15 residues. The CDR3 DNA reads as TGTGCAAGTCCCGGGGACTTCCGTATCCAAGAGACCCAGTACTTC. Encoded protein: CASPGDFRIQETQYF.

This chain uses TRBV14 with TRBJ2-1, with D hard to call. The CDR3 extends over 15 amino acids. Trimming cost V 1 base and J 0 bases, with 7 bases left between them. CDR1 and CDR2 (germline): SGHDN, FVKESK. For the CDR3, the DNA is TGTGCCAGCAGCCAAGGGGTGTTCTCCTACAATGAGCAGTTCTTC. Translation gives CASSQGVFSYNEQFF.

The J gene is TRBJ1-1, the V gene TRBV4-3, with D unresolved. Between the trimmed V and J ends, which lost 0 bases and 1 base, there was a span of 9 bases. Germline V lookup: CDR1 LGHNA, CDR2 YSLEER. The CDR3 is made up of 15 amino acids. CDR3 loop: CASSQDVTQNTEAFF. Written as DNA, the CDR3 is TGCGCCAGCAGCCAAGATGTAACACAGAACACTGAAGCTTTCTTT.